These T cell receptor beta chains were read from a single sample in a study of T cells after yellow fever vaccination. From the 5' RACE reads, TCRdb called clonotypes with MiXCR, one entry per CDR3 protein. The table has around 250,000 distinct CDR3 sequences, 6.9% seen once; the top ten hold over 0.65%. The sample here was CD4+ T cells sorted from PBMCs, taken 15 days after the yellow fever booster vaccination. Every receptor here comes from a man in his thirties or forties who received the YFV17D yellow fever vaccine. Both conserved end residues are part of each CDR3. The D gene is left open where the match is weak. The size entry is marked missing in some rows and otherwise reads once, few, many or a size class.

V gene	J gene	D gene	clone size	CDR3 DNA	CDR3 protein
TRBV20-1	TRBJ2-7	TRBD2	NA	TGCAGTGCTAGAGGGGCTAGCGGGAGCCACGAGCAGTACTTC	CSARGASGSHEQYF
TRBV6-5	TRBJ2-7	TRBD1	few	TGTGCCAGCAGGTGGACAGGGGCGGACGAGCAGTACTTC	CASRWTGADEQYF
TRBV5-1	TRBJ1-6	NA	NA	TGCGCCAGCAGCTTGATTACGGATTCACCCCTCCACTTT	CASSLITDSPLHF
TRBV7-9	TRBJ2-7	TRBD2	few	TGTGCCGGGGGGGGACGGTTCTACGAGCAGTACTTC	CAGGGRFYEQYF
TRBV2	TRBJ2-2	NA	NA	TGTGCCAGCAATTGGGCGGGTGACACCGGGGAGCTGTTTTTT	CASNWAGDTGELFF
TRBV12-2	TRBJ2-7	NA	few	TGTGCAAGTCGCCCTCCATCGGGCAGGGCCGGCGAGCAGTACTTC	CASRPPSGRAGEQYF
TRBV7-9	TRBJ2-3	NA	NA	TGTGCCAGCAGCCCGGCCAAACTCGGCACAGATACGCAGTATTTT	CASSPAKLGTDTQYF
TRBV5-1	TRBJ2-4	NA	few	TGCGCCAGCAGCTTGGAGCCAGGACTAGCCAAAAACATTCAGTACTTC	CASSLEPGLAKNIQYF
TRBV20-1	TRBJ2-1	TRBD2	few	TGCAGTGCTAAGGCGGGAGGGGGATACAATGAGCAGTTCTTC	CSAKAGGGYNEQFF
TRBV30	TRBJ2-5	TRBD2	NA	TGTGCCTGGAGTGTATGGCTAGCGGGCCGTCAAGAGACCCAGTACTTC	CAWSVWLAGRQETQYF
TRBV5-1	TRBJ2-7	TRBD2	many	TGCGCCAGCAGCTTGGCTTTCCGGGACTACTACGAGCAGTACTTC	CASSLAFRDYYEQYF
TRBV12-3/TRBV12-4	TRBJ1-5	NA	few	TGTGCCAGCAGTTTAAACAGGTACAATCAGCCCCAGCATTTT	CASSLNRYNQPQHF
TRBV12-3/TRBV12-4	TRBJ2-6	TRBD1	many	TGTGCCAGCAGAGCGAGACAGGGGGTTTCTTCTGGGGCCAACGTCCTGACTTTC	CASRARQGVSSGANVLTF
TRBV6-2/TRBV6-3	TRBJ2-3	NA	NA	TGTGCCAGCAGTTACGGAGCGACCACAGATACGCAGTATTTT	CASSYGATTDTQYF
TRBV3-1	TRBJ2-7	TRBD2	NA	TGTGCCAGCAGCCAACATGGCGGACTAGTAACGCGGGAGCAGTACTTC	CASSQHGGLVTREQYF
TRBV5-1	TRBJ2-6	NA	NA	TGCGCCAGCAGTCGAGTCGGGTCTGGGGCCAACGTCCTGACTTTC	CASSRVGSGANVLTF
TRBV20-1	TRBJ2-7	NA	many	TGCAGTGCTAGAACTTTCTCCCCCTACGAGCAGTACTTC	CSARTFSPYEQYF
TRBV7-2	TRBJ2-1	TRBD2	NA	TGTGCCAGCAGCTTAGCTAGCGGGAGAGTTGGTGAGCAGTTCTTC	CASSLASGRVGEQFF
TRBV2	TRBJ2-1	NA	NA	TGTGCCAGCAGACCCGGATTAGTAGGCTACAATGAGCAGTTCTTC	CASRPGLVGYNEQFF
TRBV14	TRBJ2-1	NA	many	TGTGCCAGCAGCCTCCTCGGGGAGACGAATGAGCAGTTCTTC	CASSLLGETNEQFF
TRBV4-3	TRBJ1-4	NA	many	TGCGCCAGCAGCCAAGAATACAGCGGATATGAAAAACTGTTTTTT	CASSQEYSGYEKLFF
TRBV18	TRBJ1-1	NA	few	TGTGCCAGCTCACCGGCAGGGGACACTGAAGCTTTCTTT	CASSPAGDTEAFF
TRBV7-2	TRBJ2-5	NA	NA	TGTGCCAGCAGCTTCGATCTGGCGAGGGTGGAGACCCAGTACTTC	CASSFDLARVETQYF
TRBV5-6	TRBJ2-5	NA	few	TGTGCCAGCAGCTTGAGGGCAGTTCAAGAGACCCAGTACTTC	CASSLRAVQETQYF
TRBV9	TRBJ2-7	TRBD2	NA	TGTGCCAGCAGCTCTTCCCTGGGACTAGCGGGAGGGCCCATCACCTACGAGCAGTACTTC	CASSSSLGLAGGPITYEQYF
TRBV12-3/TRBV12-4	TRBJ2-5	NA	many	TGTGCCAGCAGTTTAGGTGGAAAAGAGACCCAGTACTTC	CASSLGGKETQYF
TRBV20-1	TRBJ2-1	TRBD2	many	TGCAGTGCTGGAATCCCGGGAGGGTACAATGAGCAGTTCTTC	CSAGIPGGYNEQFF
TRBV3-1	TRBJ2-3	TRBD2	many	TGTGCCAGCAGCCGGATGGGACTAGCGGGAGGGCCAGATACGCAGTATTTT	CASSRMGLAGGPDTQYF
TRBV18	TRBJ2-7	TRBD2	few	TGTGCCAGCTCACCGATTAACGGGAGGGTGGCCTACGAGCAGTACTTC	CASSPINGRVAYEQYF
TRBV27	TRBJ2-7	TRBD2	NA	TGTGCCAGCAGTTTATCGGGACTAGCGGGGCCAAGTGACTTC	CASSLSGLAGPSDF
TRBV3-1	TRBJ2-7	NA	few	TGTGCCAGCAGCCGGGGACAAGACAACGAGCAGTACTTC	CASSRGQDNEQYF
TRBV20-1	TRBJ2-1	NA	NA	TGCAGTGCTACAGACTCTGCCGAGCAGTTCTTC	CSATDSAEQFF
TRBV20-1	TRBJ2-1	TRBD2	many	TGCAGTGCTAGGCGCGGGAGCTCCTACAATGAGCAGTTCTTC	CSARRGSSYNEQFF
TRBV5-5	TRBJ1-2	TRBD1	NA	TGTGCCAGTATTACAGGGGGGTCCCTAGACGGCTACACCTTC	CASITGGSLDGYTF
TRBV5-1	TRBJ2-5	NA	many	TGTGCCAGCAGCTTAGGGACACTCCAAGAGACCCAGTACTTC	CASSLGTLQETQYF
TRBV6-1	TRBJ1-5	NA	NA	TGTGCCAGCAGTGAAGTTCTTGCGGGGCAGTTCAATCAGCCCCAGCATTTT	CASSEVLAGQFNQPQHF
TRBV5-1	TRBJ2-3	TRBD2	many	TGCGCCAGCAGCCCGACTAGCGGCACAGATACGCAGTATTTT	CASSPTSGTDTQYF
TRBV7-8	TRBJ1-4	NA	many	TGTGCCAGCAGCATCCGGCGGGAAAAACTGTTTTTT	CASSIRREKLFF
TRBV10-1	TRBJ2-1	TRBD2	many	TGCGCCAGCAGTGAGTCCCGGGACTACCCATACAATGAGCAGTTCTTC	CASSESRDYPYNEQFF
TRBV5-1	TRBJ2-3	NA	many	TGCGCCAGCAGCTTAGATCCGGGCCCCGCAGATACGCAGTATTTT	CASSLDPGPADTQYF
TRBV12-3/TRBV12-4	TRBJ2-7	NA	once	TGTGCCAGCACAACGGATGCGGGTCCCTACGAGCAGTACTTC	CASTTDAGPYEQYF
TRBV5-5	TRBJ2-5	NA	NA	TGTGCCAGCAGCCCTACGCTGGGGGCGCGAAAGACCCAGTACTTC	CASSPTLGARKTQYF
TRBV6-2/TRBV6-3	TRBJ2-7	NA	few	TGTGCCAGCAGTTACGCTGCGGGGGCCAGCTCCTACGAGCAGTACTTC	CASSYAAGASSYEQYF
TRBV20-1	TRBJ2-5	TRBD1	many	TGCAGTGCTAGAGATCGCGGGACAGGGGGAGAGACCCAGTACTTC	CSARDRGTGGETQYF
TRBV6-6	TRBJ2-7	TRBD1	few	TGTGCCAGCAGGGGGACAGGGGGGAGGAACGAGCAGTACTTC	CASRGTGGRNEQYF
TRBV7-2	TRBJ2-1	TRBD1	few	TGTGCCAGTCACCGGGACAGCCTATACAATGAGCAGTTCTTC	CASHRDSLYNEQFF
TRBV7-9	TRBJ2-2	NA	few	TGTGCCAGCAGAGAATACACCGGGGAGCTGTTTTTT	CASREYTGELFF
TRBV9	TRBJ2-2	TRBD2	NA	TGTGCCAGCAGCGTAGCTACGGGACTAGCGGGCACCGGGGAGCTGTTTTTT	CASSVATGLAGTGELFF
TRBV4-2	TRBJ2-7	TRBD2	NA	TGTGCCAGCAGCCGGAAGATCGTTTCCGGGACTAACTACGAGCAGTACTTC	CASSRKIVSGTNYEQYF
TRBV6-2/TRBV6-3	TRBJ1-5	NA	many	TGTGCCAGCGAATTCCAGGGGAGCAATCAGCCCCAGCATTTT	CASEFQGSNQPQHF
TRBV20-1	TRBJ2-2	NA	few	TGCAGTGCTAGGTCAACGAACACCGGGGAGCTGTTTTTT	CSARSTNTGELFF
TRBV6-1	TRBJ2-7	TRBD1	many	TGTGCCAGCAGAACTACAGGGGACAGCTCCTACGAGCAGTACTTC	CASRTTGDSSYEQYF
TRBV14	TRBJ2-1	TRBD2	NA	TGTGCCAGCAGCCAAGGGCCCGGGACTAGGCTTAGACGGGACAATGAGCAGTTCTTC	CASSQGPGTRLRRDNEQFF
TRBV19	TRBJ1-1	NA	few	TGTGCCACCAAACCCGCCCCAGACAGAGCCGCTGAAGCTTTCTTT	CATKPAPDRAAEAFF
TRBV28	TRBJ2-7	NA	many	TGTGCCAGCTGCAGCCCCTACGAGCAGTACTTC	CASCSPYEQYF